The clone carrying this T cell receptor (beta chain) was detected many times. Its specificity is unknown. TCRdb used MiXCR to reprocess the 5' RACE reads, holding one entry per CDR3 protein. The sample yields approximately 330,000 distinct CDR3 sequences, roughly 4% seen once. The data derive from a study of T cells after yellow fever vaccination. General study points: Peaking faster, on day 5 versus 15, the secondary response was nonetheless weaker.

The sequencing used PBMCs, collected 5 days after the yellow fever booster vaccination. The receptor was derived from a man younger than 35 who received the YFV17D yellow fever vaccine.

The CDR3 is CASSLTGGGTDTQYF. The DNA of the CDR3 is TGTGCCAGCAGCTTGACAGGGGGTGGTACAGATACGCAGTATTTT. The gene calls are TRBV7-3 and TRBJ2-3; TRBD1 agrees at 9 bases. Germline V gene data show CDR1 as SGHTA and CDR2 as FQGTGA. The V and J ends lost 3 bases and 3 bases, in that order; junction bases with no gene match: 4. The CDR3 covers 15 residues.